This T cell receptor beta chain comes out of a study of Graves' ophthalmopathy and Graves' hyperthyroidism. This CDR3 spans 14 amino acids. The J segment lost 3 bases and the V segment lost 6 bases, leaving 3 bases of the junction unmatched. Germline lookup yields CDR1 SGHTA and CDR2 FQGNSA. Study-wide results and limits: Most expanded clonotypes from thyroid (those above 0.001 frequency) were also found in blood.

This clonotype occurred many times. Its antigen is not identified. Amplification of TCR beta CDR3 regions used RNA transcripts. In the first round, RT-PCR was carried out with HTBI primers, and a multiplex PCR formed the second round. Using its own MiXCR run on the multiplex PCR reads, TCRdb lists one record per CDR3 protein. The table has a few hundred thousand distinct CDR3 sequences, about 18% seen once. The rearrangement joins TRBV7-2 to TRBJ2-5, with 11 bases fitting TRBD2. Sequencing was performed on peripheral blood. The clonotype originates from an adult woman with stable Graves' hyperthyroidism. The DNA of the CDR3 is TGTGCCAGCAGGATAGCGGGAGGGAAAGAGACCCAGTACTTC. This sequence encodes CASRIAGGKETQYF. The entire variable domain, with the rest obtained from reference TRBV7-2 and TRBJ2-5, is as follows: GAGVSQSPSNKVTEKGKDVELRCDPISGHTALYWYRQSLGQGLEFLIYFQGNSAPDKSGLPSDRFSAERTGGSVSTLTIQRTQQEDSAVYLCASRIAGGKETQYFGPGTRLLVL.